A selection of T cell receptor beta chains follows, all from one sample in a study of cytomegalovirus exposure and HLA in healthy donors. Method: immunoSEQ multiplex PCR; TCRdb's copy keeps in-frame clones and lacks some. The data show 150,000 to 200,000 clones, with roughly 80% seen just once and 0.26% held by the top ten. The sequenced sample was PBMCs. Every receptor here comes from a boy aged 5-17 years in good health and CMV-seronegative. Each CDR3 is given with its conserved first and last residue. D genes are given only for firm matches. The size of a clone is reported for some rows only, either as once, few or many, or as a class for expanded clones.

D gene	clone size	V gene	J gene	CDR3 DNA	CDR3 protein
.	.	TRBV28	TRBJ1-1	TGTGCCAGCAGTTTAGGAGGGGCGCGGTACACTGAAGCTTTCTTT	CASSLGGARYTEAFF
.	.	TRBV27	TRBJ2-1	TGTGCCAGCAGTCCCTCGTGGAGGGTCCATGAGCAGTTCTTC	CASSPSWRVHEQFF
TRBD1	.	TRBV10-3	TRBJ1-1	TGTGCCATCAGTGACCCCCGGGACAGGAACACTGAAGCTTTCTTT	CAISDPRDRNTEAFF
.	.	TRBV7-9	TRBJ1-2	TGTGCCAGCAGCCTATTAGCCCCAGGGGCAGATGATGGCTACACCTTC	CASSLLAPGADDGYTF
TRBD1	once	TRBV15	TRBJ1-2	TGTGCCACCAGCAGAGGGGACAGGGGACCCGGCTACACCTTC	CATSRGDRGPGYTF
TRBD2	few	TRBV6-1	TRBJ2-1	TGTGCCAGCAGTGGTAGCGGGTACTACAATGAGCAGTTCTTC	CASSGSGYYNEQFF
TRBD1	.	TRBV27	TRBJ2-7	TGTGCCAGCAGTTTCCAGGGGGTGGAAGAGCAGTACTTC	CASSFQGVEEQYF
.	once	TRBV5-1	TRBJ1-1	TGCGCCAGCAGCTTGGCGGGGATCGGTGAAGCTTTCTTT	CASSLAGIGEAFF
TRBD1	.	TRBV28	TRBJ1-4	TGTGCCAGCAGTTTCAGAACAGGGGTCCAAGAAAAACTGTTTTTT	CASSFRTGVQEKLFF
.	.	TRBV6-1	TRBJ2-1	TGTGCCAGCAGTGACCGCAATGAGCAGTTCTTC	CASSDRNEQFF
TRBD2	.	TRBV9	TRBJ2-3	TGTGCCAGCAGCGTCTCATTGTCTGGGCTAGCGGTCTCTAGCACAGATACGCAGTATTTT	CASSVSLSGLAVSSTDTQYF
.	.	TRBV7-3	TRBJ2-3	TGTGCCAGCAGCTTAAATGGGGGGTGGAAGCCTAGCACAGATACGCAGTATTTT	CASSLNGGWKPSTDTQYF
TRBD2	.	TRBV10-3	TRBJ2-1	TGTGCCATCCTAGCTTTTAATTCCAGCGGGAGGGGCAATGAGCAGTTCTTC	CAILAFNSSGRGNEQFF
.	.	TRBV5-1	TRBJ1-4	TGCGCCAGCAATAGTGGTCCGAATGAAAAACTGTTTTTT	CASNSGPNEKLFF
.	.	TRBV29-1	TRBJ2-3	TGCAGCGTTGAGGGGCCAGGCCTGGGGGATACGCAGTATTTT	CSVEGPGLGDTQYF
TRBD1	.	TRBV4-1	TRBJ2-7	TGCGCCAGCAGCCAATCTAGGGACAGGGGTCCCTACGAGCAGTACTTC	CASSQSRDRGPYEQYF
.	.	TRBV30	TRBJ1-3	TGTGCCTGGAGTGTTGATACATCCAACACCATATATTTT	CAWSVDTSNTIYF
.	.	TRBV29-1	TRBJ1-1	TGCAGCGTTGAAGTACAGGGATTGTTAGCTTTCTTT	CSVEVQGLLAFF
.	.	TRBV9	TRBJ2-2	TGTGCCAGCAGCATACGAACAGAGAACACCGGGGAGCTGTTTTTT	CASSIRTENTGELFF
TRBD1	few	TRBV4-3	TRBJ1-1	TGCGCCAGCAGCCAACTACAGGGGGTAGCTGAAGCTTTCTTT	CASSQLQGVAEAFF
TRBD1	.	TRBV30	TRBJ2-2	TGTGCCTGGAGTACGACAGGGTTCACCGGGGAGCTGTTTTTT	CAWSTTGFTGELFF
.	.	TRBV29-1	TRBJ1-5	TGCAGCGTTATTTCTTCTCGGGGACAACCCCAGCATTTT	CSVISSRGQPQHF
.	.	TRBV9	TRBJ2-2	TGTGCCAGCAGCGAGCGGAACACCGGGGAGCTGTTTTTT	CASSERNTGELFF
.	.	TRBV7-8	TRBJ2-5	TGTGCCAGCAACCGCGACGGGACTGGGAAAGAGACCCAGTACTTC	CASNRDGTGKETQYF
.	.	TRBV6-1	TRBJ1-4	TGTGCCAGCAAGGAGGTTGCAACTAATGAAAAACTGTTTTTT	CASKEVATNEKLFF
TRBD1	.	TRBV11-2	TRBJ1-5	TGTGCCAGCAGCCCAGACAGGGGGCTCAATCAGCCCCAGCATTTT	CASSPDRGLNQPQHF
.	.	TRBV6-5	TRBJ2-5	TGTGCCAGCAGTTACTGGCGCGGGGAGACCCAGTACTTC	CASSYWRGETQYF
.	.	TRBV11-2	TRBJ2-3	TGTGCCAGCAGCTTACCAACTAGCACAGATACGCAGTATTTT	CASSLPTSTDTQYF
TRBD1	.	TRBV5-8	TRBJ2-7	TGTGCCAGCAGCTTTTCCGGGACAGGGTCCGTGCAGTACTTC	CASSFSGTGSVQYF
.	.	TRBV9	TRBJ1-2	TGTGCCAGCAGCGTAGTCTCTGGGGGAGGATATGGCTACACCTTC	CASSVVSGGGYGYTF
TRBD2	few	TRBV11-2	TRBJ2-1	TGTGCCAGCAGCTCCCTTCTGGGACTAGCGGGGGACAATGAGCAGTTCTTC	CASSSLLGLAGDNEQFF
TRBD2	.	TRBV2	TRBJ2-7	TGTGCCAGCAGTGCTAATAGCGGGAGGATTGGGTTCGAGCAGTACTTC	CASSANSGRIGFEQYF
TRBD1	.	TRBV10-2	TRBJ1-4	TGCGCCAGCCACAGGGGGGGGAATGAAAAACTGTTTTTT	CASHRGGNEKLFF
TRBD1	.	TRBV9	TRBJ1-2	TGTGCCAGCAGCAACAGGGGCGGCTATGGCTACACCTTC	CASSNRGGYGYTF
TRBD2	.	TRBV7-6	TRBJ2-3	TGTGCCAGCAGCTCCGGGACTAGCGGGGGGGGGACAGATACGCAGTATTTT	CASSSGTSGGGTDTQYF
.	.	TRBV5-1	TRBJ1-1	TGCGCCAGCAGCCCCGGGGTAAGCTTTGAAGCTTTCTTT	CASSPGVSFEAFF
.	.	TRBV15	TRBJ1-5	TGTGCCACCAGCAGAGATCTGGGCATTAATAGCAATCAGCCCCAGCATTTT	CATSRDLGINSNQPQHF
TRBD2	.	TRBV7-2	TRBJ2-1	TGTGCCAGCAGCTTATACCCGGGGGGGGTAGGGTCCTACAATGAGCAGTTCTTC	CASSLYPGGVGSYNEQFF
TRBD2	.	TRBV9	TRBJ2-1	TGTGCCAGCAGCGCCATTAGCGGGAGTTCGGGCAATGAGCAGTTCTTC	CASSAISGSSGNEQFF
.	.	TRBV5-8	TRBJ1-1	TGTGCCAGCAGCCGGGACATACCGAACACTGAAGCTTTCTTT	CASSRDIPNTEAFF
.	.	TRBV10-3	TRBJ1-4	TGTGCCATCAGTGACAGAAATGAAAAACTGTTTTTT	CAISDRNEKLFF
.	.	TRBV5-1	TRBJ1-1	TGCGCCAGCAGCATAACTTACAGAAACACTGAAGCTTTCTTT	CASSITYRNTEAFF
TRBD1	.	TRBV7-6	TRBJ2-7	TGTGCCAGCAGCTTAGCCGGACAGGGGTCCAATTTAGGACCGGCACTTCAATTC	CASSLAGQGSNLGPALQF
TRBD1	.	TRBV11-2	TRBJ1-1	TGTGCCAGCAGCCATCCTGGACAGGGTACTGAAGCTTTCTTT	CASSHPGQGTEAFF
.	.	TRBV6-1	TRBJ2-6	TGTGCCAGCAGGGCCTCTGGGGCCAACGTCCTGACTTTC	CASRASGANVLTF
.	.	TRBV5-1	TRBJ2-5	TGCGCCAGCAGCTTCCCAGGTCGGGAGACCCAGTACTTC	CASSFPGRETQYF
TRBD1	.	TRBV10-3	TRBJ2-3	TGTGCCATCAGTGAAGGGACAGGGGTCTTTAACACAGATACGCAGTATTTT	CAISEGTGVFNTDTQYF
.	.	TRBV9	TRBJ1-2	TGTGCCAGCAGCGGCGGGGGTTACAACTATGGCTACACCTTC	CASSGGGYNYGYTF
TRBD2	.	TRBV5-6	TRBJ2-2	TGTGCCAGCAGCTTGGCCCTAGCGGGCGGGGAGCTGTTTTTT	CASSLALAGGELFF
.	.	TRBV27	TRBJ1-1	TGTGCCAGCACCTTAGATGGGCGCCGCCCTGAAGCTTTCTTT	CASTLDGRRPEAFF
TRBD2	.	TRBV19	TRBJ2-2	TGTGCCAGTAGGACACCGCGACTAGCGGCGTCCGGGGAGCTGTTTTTT	CASRTPRLAASGELFF